This T cell receptor beta chain was sequenced for a study of blood T cell repertoires in COVID-19. Looking at the study overall: Samples representing acute and convalescent COVID-19 were sourced from the United States, Italy and Spain. PBMCs, B-cell-depleted T cells, or T cells were the source of the cDNA or gDNA that made up the material.

Germline assignment: CDR1 SNHLY and CDR2 FYNNEI. The CDR3 covers 12 residues. J was trimmed by 8 bases and V by 7 bases; bases with no gene match: 7. In the authors' workflow: Cell counts per sample came from amplifying reference gene primers. Sequencing was performed with immunoSEQ multiplex PCR; in TCRdb, only in-frame clones are kept and a portion is missing. V and J calls and clone size follow that table, whereas D and trimming were derived from the DNA. Among approximately 82,000 clones listed, 65% to 85% were seen once. This receptor was taken from a woman in her sixties or seventies with acute or convalescent COVID-19. The J gene is TRBJ1-1, the V gene TRBV2; 7 bases fit TRBD1. The sample was peripheral blood. The CDR3 spells CASNYGTEEAFF. In DNA form, the CDR3 reads TGTGCCAGCAATTACGGGACAGAAGAAGCTTTCTTT.